The 30 T cell receptor beta chains presented below share a single source sample, sequenced in a study of human T cells and chemical hapten exposure. TCRdb processed the RACE reads anew with MiXCR; each CDR3 protein has one entry. Of some 400,000 distinct CDR3 sequences listed, 4.5% to 5.5% were seen once; the top ten hold approximately 2.4%. Indicated time point: pre-sensitization, week 0. Sample treatment: therapeutic diphenylcyclopropenone sensitization with weekly scalp DPC. Sample: whole blood, taken in connection with sensitization to the hapten diphenylcyclopropenone (DPC). The receptors derive from a woman aged 50 to 60 with alopecia areata. Some clones in this sample may be carry-over from other donors' samples.

In its sample, this clonotype was seen many times. The chain carries TRBV7-9 and TRBJ1-1; the match to TRBD1 covers 8 bases. In germline, CDR1 is SEHNR, CDR2 FQNEAQ (reference sequence). After removal of 5 bases from V and 7 bases from J, the junction contained 3 bases not matched to a gene. The CDR3 length is 12 residues. CDR3 nucleotides: TGTGCCAGCAGCCCGGGGACAGGTGAAGCTTTCTTT. Translated: CASSPGTGEAFF.

This clonotype was found many times. This chain uses TRBV6-5 with TRBJ1-1; TRBD1 aligns across 8 bases. The CDR3 length is 16 residues. Unmatched junction bases numbered 3, after V lost 0 bases and J lost 0 bases. Germline-derived CDR1 and CDR2 are MNHEY and SVGAGI. The CDR3 loop is CASSYSWTGMNTEAFF. The DNA for the CDR3 is TGTGCCAGCAGTTACTCTTGGACAGGGATGAACACTGAAGCTTTCTTT.

About this clonotype itself: A read error may account for a junction end that differs from germline. The chain employs TRBV29-1 and TRBJ1-2; no clear D. The length of the CDR3 is 11 residues. Per the germline V gene, CDR1 is SQVTM and CDR2 is ANQGSEA. For the CDR3, the DNA is TGCAGCGTCACGGGCCTTGAGGGTTTCGCCTTC. Encoded protein: CSVTGLEGFAF.

This clonotype was picked up a small number of times. J is TRBJ1-3 and V is TRBV7-9; the D is unclear. Trimming pared 3 bases from V and 1 base from J, leaving 10 bases between. Germline V gene lookup returns CDR1 SEHNR and CDR2 FQNEAQ (reference sequence). The CDR3 runs to 15 residues. CDR3 amino acids: CASSLLSSSGNTIYF. The CDR3 DNA reads as TGTGCCAGCAGCTTGTTGTCCAGTTCTGGAAACACCATATATTTT.

This clonotype appeared a few times. The CDR3 DNA sequence: TGTGCCAGCAGTGAAGGTACCCCGGGAACTAATGAAAAACTGTTTTTT. Its translation: CASSEGTPGTNEKLFF. This rearrangement joins TRBV6-1 to TRBJ1-4, with D unresolved. The germline V gene encodes CDR1 MNHNS and CDR2 SASEGT. The CDR3 sequence is 16 residues long. V dropped 1 base and J dropped 1 base, with 10 bases sitting between them.

At least ten counts were recorded for this clonotype. The V call is TRBV20-1, the J call TRBJ1-5; D is perhaps TRBD1 (5 bases). Germline V gene sequence: CDR1 DFQATT, CDR2 SNEGSKA (reference sequence). V gave up 0 bases and J gave up 1 base, with 13 bases separating them. The CDR3 runs to 16 residues. The DNA for the CDR3 is TGCAGTGCTAGAGACCTTGGGGGAGCGAGCAATCAGCCCCAGCATTTT. Translation gives CSARDLGGASNQPQHF.

This clonotype showed up many times. The CDR3 DNA is TGTGCCAGCAGTTCGAAGGGACAGGGGAGAGGTGGCTACACCTTC. It is translated as CASSSKGQGRGGYTF. The genes are TRBV6-6 and TRBJ1-2; TRBD1 agrees at 10 bases. The CDR3 contains 15 residues. V dropped 4 bases and J dropped 7; count of bases not matched to a gene: 9. From germline, CDR1 is MNHNY and CDR2 SVGAGI (reference sequence).

The V and J genes are TRBV2 and TRBJ1-1; no firm D call. CDR1 is SNHLY and CDR2 is FYNNEI in the germline V gene. V lost 4 bases to trimming and J lost 2 bases, with 11 bases between them. The CDR3 is made up of 14 amino acids. DNA for the CDR3: TGTGCCAGCAGTGTTAGCCGAGCCAACACTGAAGCTTTCTTT. Translating it yields CASSVSRANTEAFF.

The rearrangement uses TRBV25-1 and TRBJ2-7; 7 nucleotides line up with TRBD1. The V gene end was trimmed by 3 bases and the J gene end by 7 bases; junction bases not matched to a gene: 6. Germline V lookup: CDR1 MGHDK, CDR2 SYGVNS. The CDR3 is made up of 13 amino acids. DNA of the CDR3: TGTGCCAGCAGTGACCCGACAGGGAAGGAGCAGTACTTC. Protein sequence: CASSDPTGKEQYF.

This clonotype came up many times. The gene calls are TRBV24-1 and TRBJ1-2, with 8 bases that match TRBD1. CDR3 length: 15 residues. Looked up from germline, CDR1 is KGHDR and CDR2 is SFDVKD. The ends lost 9 bases at V and 1 base at J; junction bases unmatched: 9. The CDR3 DNA reads as TGTGCCACCGGTCCAGGGGGCGCCGGTAACTATGGCTACACCTTC. Protein product: CATGPGGAGNYGYTF.

There are a few counts of this clonotype. The genes are TRBV5-1 and TRBJ2-2; TRBD1 matches at 11 bases. This CDR3 comprises 16 residues. V trimming: 0 bases; J trimming: 4 bases; junction bases outside the gene matches: 2. Germline loops: CDR1 SGHRS, CDR2 YFSETQ. Here the CDR3 DNA reads TGCGCCAGCAGCTTGGCCGGGACAGGGGGCACCGGGGAGCTGTTTTTT. This gives the protein CASSLAGTGGTGELFF.

This clonotype was found many times. V gene TRBV20-1 combines with J gene TRBJ2-7; TRBD2 is a possible D gene (5 bases). From germline, CDR1 is DFQATT and CDR2 SNEGSKA (reference sequence). This CDR3 region has 13 residues. Trimming removed 6 bases at V and 4 bases at J, with 16 bases between. CDR3: CSAVAQTGYEQYF. The CDR3 DNA reads TGCAGTGCGGTTGCTCAGACGGGATACGAGCAGTACTTC.

The chain uses TRBV5-5 and TRBJ2-1, with 13 positions matching TRBD2. From germline, CDR1 is SGHKS and CDR2 YYEKEE (reference sequence). There are 16 residues in the CDR3. The junction had 7 bases not matched to a gene; V was cut back by 4 bases and J by 6 bases. The DNA for the CDR3 is TGTGCCAGCAGCGGGGGGACTAGCGGGACCGGCAATGAGCAGTTCTTC. It encodes CASSGGTSGTGNEQFF.

This clonotype has a single count. The V call is TRBV27, the J call TRBJ2-7; maybe TRBD1 (6 bases). The germline V gene has CDR1 MNHEY and CDR2 SMNVEV (reference sequence). V was shortened by 3 bases and J by 0 bases, with 12 bases between the two germline ends. CDR3 length equals 15 residues. The CDR3 nucleotides are TGTGCCAGCAGTTTGGGACACCCGGACTCCTACGAGCAGTACTTC. It translates to CASSLGHPDSYEQYF.

This clonotype has a count of ten or more. V usage is TRBV29-1 and J usage is TRBJ2-3; weak D call: TRBD2 (6 bases). From germline, CDR1 is SQVTM and CDR2 ANQGSEA. This CDR3 spans 11 amino acids. V was cut by 4 bases and J by 6 bases, with 8 bases left in between. CDR3 coding DNA: TGCAGCGTTGGGGGAGGCGATACGCAGTATTTT. Translation gives CSVGGGDTQYF.

V usage is TRBV20-1 and J usage is TRBJ2-1, with 9 bases identical to TRBD1. The length of the CDR3 is 15 residues. The J segment lost 7 bases and the V segment lost 2 bases, leaving 9 bases of the junction unmatched. Germline V gene data show CDR1 as DFQATT and CDR2 as SNEGSKA (reference sequence). CDR3 in amino acids: CSARSGDRATNEQFF. DNA for the CDR3: TGCAGTGCTAGATCGGGGGACAGGGCTACAAATGAGCAGTTCTTC.

There are a few counts of this clonotype. The chain combines TRBV20-1 with TRBJ2-5; 12 bases line up with TRBD2. J lost 4 bases, V lost 5 bases, and 5 bases had no gene match. The germline CDR1 and CDR2 sequences are DFQATT and SNEGSKA (reference sequence). This CDR3 is 14 amino acids long. CDR3 DNA: TGCAGTGCTTTGACTAGCGGGAGAGGAGAGACCCAGTACTTC. It codes for CSALTSGRGETQYF.

Only a few counts were recorded for this clonotype. The rearrangement joins TRBV5-5 to TRBJ1-3; no clear D gene. V dropped 4 bases and J dropped 4 bases, with 9 bases sitting between them. There are 13 residues in the CDR3. Germline CDR1 is SGHKS and CDR2 is YYEKEE (reference sequence). This CDR3 reads CASSIAWGNTIYF. CDR3 DNA sequence: TGTGCCAGCAGCATTGCGTGGGGAAACACCATATATTTT.

V gene TRBV6-6 combines with J gene TRBJ2-3; 12 nucleotides agree with TRBD2. J gave up 0 bases and V 4 bases, and 8 bases lay outside the gene matches. The CDR3 spans 18 residues. Germline values: CDR1 MNHNY, CDR2 SVGAGI (reference sequence). In DNA form, the CDR3 reads TGTGCCAGCAGTTCTTCCGGGACTAGCGGGCTGAGCACAGATACGCAGTATTTT. As protein: CASSSSGTSGLSTDTQYF.

Notes on this clonotype: At one of its ends the junction is not consistent with the germline gene, which may arise from a read error. The V gene is TRBV7-9, the J gene TRBJ2-7; TRBD2 matches at 10 bases. The CDR3 runs 15 residues. CDR1 and CDR2 (germline): SEHNR, FQNEAQ (reference sequence). CDR3 coding DNA: TGTGCCCGCAGCTTAAAGGGGACTAGCGACTACGAGCAGTACTTC. Protein product: CARSLKGTSDYEQYF.

This clonotype was picked up a small number of times. The chain joins TRBV5-1 to TRBJ1-1; the match to TRBD1 covers 7 bases. CDR3 length equals 14 residues. The J segment lost 4 bases and the V segment lost 4 bases, leaving 7 bases of the junction unmatched. Per germline, CDR1 SGHRS and CDR2 YFSETQ. The CDR3 loop reads CASSGGDSVTEAFF. Here the CDR3 DNA reads TGCGCCAGCAGCGGAGGGGACAGCGTCACTGAAGCTTTCTTT. The full variable domain, its missing parts supplied by reference TRBV5-1 and TRBJ1-1, is KAGVTQTPRYLIKTRGQQVTLSCSPISGHRSVSWYQQTPGQGLQFLFEYFSETQRNKGNFPGRFSGRQFSNSRSEMNVSTLELGDSALYLCASSGGDSVTEAFFGQGTRLTVV.

This clonotype was seen at least ten times. This chain uses TRBV12-5 with TRBJ2-2, with TRBD2 identical over 8 bases. From germline, CDR1 is LGHNT and CDR2 FRNRAP. The CDR3 loop spans 18 amino acids. The ends lost 2 bases at V and 4 bases at J; junction bases unmatched: 12. CDR3 in amino acids: CASGLSFSLAGLTGELFF. CDR3 nucleotide sequence: TGTGCTAGTGGTTTGTCTTTTTCGCTAGCGGGCCTCACCGGGGAGCTGTTTTTT.

In its sample, this clonotype was seen many times. The rearrangement links TRBV3-1 to TRBJ2-1; D unresolved. Trimming took 2 bases from V and 5 from J, leaving 19 bases between them. Germline CDR1 LGHDT, CDR2 YNNKEL (reference sequence). This CDR3 contains 17 residues. The CDR3 DNA is TGTGCCAGCAGCCAACCTCCCCCCCTTCGAGCGAACAATGAGCAGTTCTTC. As protein: CASSQPPPLRANNEQFF.

This clonotype was recorded at least ten times. This sequence joins TRBV21-1 and TRBJ1-3. TRBV21-1 is classified as a pseudogene. The CDR3 totals 14 residues. CDR3 in DNA: TGTGCCAGCAGCAAAGGCGAGGAAGGAAACACCATATATTTT. Its protein is CASSKGEEGNTIYF.

This clonotype was observed a few times. This chain joins TRBV12-3 or TRBV12-4 and TRBJ1-1; D ambiguous. V lost 6 bases to trimming and J lost 4 bases, with 15 bases between them. The CDR3 is 14 residues long. DNA of the CDR3: TGTGCCAGCAGCCCTAATCGAGCCGCCACTGAAGCTTTCTTT. Translated, it gives CASSPNRAATEAFF.

The rearrangement joins TRBV4-2 to TRBJ2-7; 7 bases fit TRBD2. The CDR3 has 17 amino acids. Trimming removed 0 bases from V and 0 bases from J; junction bases left unmatched: 8. Germline V gene data show CDR1 as LGHNA and CDR2 as YNFKEQ. CDR3: CASSQERDSGPSYEQYF. DNA for the CDR3: TGTGCCAGCAGCCAAGAACGTGATAGCGGGCCCTCCTACGAGCAGTACTTC.

This clonotype has at least ten counts. The chain employs TRBV5-1 and TRBJ2-1; maybe TRBD2 (5 bases). Per germline, CDR1 SGHRS and CDR2 YFSETQ. This CDR3 has 13 amino acids. Deletions cut 4 bases from V and 7 bases from J, with 12 bases between. The CDR3 loop reads CASSPVRGNEQFF. The CDR3 DNA sequence: TGCGCCAGCAGCCCGGTCCGGGGAAATGAGCAGTTCTTC.

The rearrangement links TRBV6-2 or TRBV6-3 to TRBJ1-1; no clear D. Trimming cost V 2 bases and J 5 bases, with 9 bases left between them. CDR3 length: 13 residues. Germline V lookup: CDR1 MNHEY, CDR2 SVGEGT. CDR3 sequence: CASSYTPSTEAFF. The CDR3 nucleotides are TGTGCCAGCAGTTACACCCCCAGTACTGAAGCTTTCTTT.

The J gene is TRBJ1-1, the V gene TRBV12-3 or TRBV12-4, with a tentative D call TRBD1 (6 bases). With 4 bases removed from V and 4 bases from J, the gap between germline ends came to 13 bases. This CDR3 has 14 residues. CDR3 loop: CASSSRGAGTEAFF. CDR3 nucleotides: TGTGCCAGCAGTTCACGGGGGGCCGGCACTGAAGCTTTCTTT.

The chain joins TRBV12-3 or TRBV12-4 to TRBJ2-3; D assignment may be TRBD1 or TRBD2 (5 bases each). The CDR3 sequence is 10 residues long. The V end was cut by 8 bases, the J end by 8 bases, with 8 bases between. The CDR3 sequence: CASGGITQYF. In DNA form, the CDR3 reads TGTGCCAGCGGGGGAATTACGCAGTATTTT.